Shown below are 27 T cell receptor beta chains from a single sample sequenced in a study of cytomegalovirus exposure and HLA in healthy donors. The PCR was carried out with 60 Vbeta primers and 13 Jbeta primers. The data were produced by immunoSEQ multiplex PCR, yet TCRdb's version contains in-frame clones alone and is incomplete. The sample has some 170,000 clones, over 75% seen once. The sequenced sample was PBMCs. Receptors were obtained from a woman in her 30s in good health and CMV-seronegative.

This chain links TRBV27 with TRBJ2-7; D possibly corresponds to TRBD1 (5 bases). The CDR3 consists of 15 residues. CDR1 and CDR2 from the germline V gene are MNHEY and SMNVEV (reference sequence). V lost 2 bases to trimming and J lost 1 base, with 12 bases between them. The CDR3 sequence is CASSLVTANSYEQYF. CDR3 nucleotide sequence: TGTGCCAGCAGTTTAGTGACAGCAAATTCCTACGAGCAGTACTTC.

This clone was seen only a few times. DNA of the CDR3: TGTGCCACCGAGACTAGCGGGAGTACGCAGTATTTT. This sequence encodes CATETSGSTQYF. The rearrangement joins TRBV2 to TRBJ2-3; 12 bases match TRBD2. From germline, CDR1 is SNHLY and CDR2 FYNNEI. This CDR3 has 12 amino acids. V shed 10 bases and J 8 bases; nucleotides not matched to a gene: 4.

The rearrangement uses TRBV30 and TRBJ2-7, with D perhaps matching TRBD1 (7 bases). Germline loops: CDR1 GTSNPN, CDR2 SVGIG (reference sequence). V lost 1 base to trimming and J lost 2 bases, with 21 bases between them. The CDR3 spans 17 residues. The CDR3 here is CAWSGRLGTAGTYEQYF. The DNA of the CDR3 is TGTGCCTGGAGTGGGCGGTTGGGGACAGCGGGCACCTACGAGCAGTACTTC.

The chain links TRBV9 to TRBJ1-4; 7 bases are shared with TRBD1. The CDR3 has 15 amino acids. CDR1 SGDLS and CDR2 YYNGEE come from the germline V gene. The V gene end was trimmed by 6 bases and the J gene end by 4 bases; junction bases not matched to a gene: 9. The CDR3 DNA follows: TGTGCCAGCAACCCCGGGGACAGTCGTAATGAAAAACTGTTTTTT. This gives the protein CASNPGDSRNEKLFF.

The chain recombines TRBV11-3 with TRBJ2-1, with 11 bases fitting TRBD2. Trimming at V came to 4 bases and at J to 12 bases, leaving 5 bases not matched to a gene. Germline values: CDR1 SGHNT, CDR2 YENEEA. The CDR3 extends over 13 amino acids. This CDR3 reads CASSSLAGGRQFF. The CDR3 region has the DNA TGTGCCAGCAGCTCCTTAGCGGGAGGGCGGCAGTTCTTC.

This clone was observed a handful of times. J is TRBJ2-1 and V is TRBV7-8; 7 positions agree with TRBD2. Trimming removed 2 bases from V and 8 bases from J; junction bases left unmatched: 18. This CDR3 has 18 residues. CDR1 SGHVS and CDR2 FQNEAQ come from the germline V gene. The CDR3 reads CASSLRVQAGWGSDEQFF. CDR3 bases: TGTGCCAGCAGCTTAAGGGTTCAAGCGGGGTGGGGGTCGGATGAGCAGTTCTTC.

The chain uses TRBV7-3 and TRBJ2-7; a weak D match, TRBD1 (7 bases). Trimming left V 0 bases short and J 2 bases short, with 14 bases between. The CDR3 totals 16 residues. Germline assignment: CDR1 SGHTA and CDR2 FQGTGA. The CDR3 nucleotides read TGTGCCAGCAGCTTAACCCGCAGGGGGGACCCCTACGAGCAGTACTTC. This encodes CASSLTRRGDPYEQYF.

V gene TRBV5-6 combines with J gene TRBJ1-2; TRBD1 agrees at 9 bases. The V gene end was trimmed by 1 base and the J gene end by 2 bases; junction bases not matched to a gene: 6. The CDR3 length is 16 residues. Germline CDR1 reads SGHDT; CDR2 reads YYEEEE. Written as DNA, the CDR3 is TGTGCCAGCAGCTTGTTACAGGGGGCGCCGAACTATGGCTACACCTTC. This translates into CASSLLQGAPNYGYTF.

Regarding this clone: One end of the junction fails to match germline, which may point to a read error. The rearrangement joins TRBV15 to TRBJ1-2; 8 bases match TRBD1. Per germline, CDR1 LNHNV and CDR2 YYDKDF (reference sequence). The CDR3 contains 15 residues. CDR3 DNA sequence: TGTGCCACCAGCTCATCCAGGGGGACAGGCGACGGCCTATTCTTC. This encodes CATSSSRGTGDGLFF.

This clone was recorded once. The rearrangement joins TRBV5-1 to TRBJ1-1, with a weak D call TRBD1 (6 bases). Germline V gene data show CDR1 as SGHRS and CDR2 as YFSETQ. The CDR3 length is 14 residues. V shed 0 bases and J shed 8 bases, with 14 bases lying between them. In DNA form, the CDR3 reads TGCGCCAGCAGCTTGGTGAGGTCGGGACAAGAAGCTTTCTTT. It encodes CASSLVRSGQEAFF.

This chain connects TRBV7-2 to TRBJ2-2; the match to TRBD1 covers 8 bases. Trimming cost V 0 bases and J 7 bases; bases outside gene matches: 1. CDR3 length: 14 amino acids. Germline CDR1 is SGHTA and CDR2 is FQGNSA. DNA of the CDR3: TGTGCCAGCAGCTTAGCACAGGGGGGCGGGGAGCTGTTTTTT. Translation: CASSLAQGGGELFF.

In its sample, this clone was seen a few times. J is TRBJ1-5 and V is TRBV15, with D perhaps matching TRBD1 (5 bases). V lost 0 bases and J 6 bases, leaving 9 bases between the germline ends. This CDR3 has 14 residues. CDR1 is LNHNV and CDR2 is YYDKDF in the germline V gene (reference sequence). CDR3 protein: CATSREGPAQPQHF. CDR3 bases: TGTGCCACCAGCAGAGAGGGGCCTGCTCAGCCCCAGCATTTT. Based on the CDR3 plus reference TRBV15 and TRBJ1-5, the full variable domain is DAMVIQNPRYQVTQFGKPVTLSCSQTLNHNVMYWYQQKSSQAPKLLFHYYDKDFNNEADTPDNFQSRRPNTSFCFLDIRSPGLGDTAMYLCATSREGPAQPQHFGDGTRLSIL.

V and J are TRBV5-6 and TRBJ1-2; D not resolved. CDR3 length: 15 residues. From germline, CDR1 is SGHDT and CDR2 YYEEEE. V lost 6 bases to trimming and J lost 6 bases, with 21 bases between them. The CDR3 reads CASTWRVAQENGYTF. CDR3 DNA sequence: TGTGCCAGCACCTGGAGAGTCGCGCAAGAGAATGGCTACACCTTC.

The V call is TRBV7-2, the J call TRBJ2-2; D might be TRBD1 (5 bases). CDR3 length: 14 amino acids. The germline CDR1 and CDR2 sequences are SGHTA and FQGNSA. Deletions cut 1 base from V and 7 bases from J, with 10 bases between. The DNA for the CDR3 is TGTGCCAGCAGCTTAGGACAGAGAAACGGGGAGCTGTTTTTT. It encodes CASSLGQRNGELFF.

The genes are TRBV7-2 and TRBJ1-1; the match to TRBD1 covers 9 bases. The CDR3 sequence is 15 residues long. In germline, CDR1 is SGHTA, CDR2 FQGNSA. Trimming took 2 bases from V and 5 from J; bases not matched to a gene: 6. CDR3 sequence (DNA): TGTGCCAGCAGCTTACCCGACAGGGGGATGACTGAAGCTTTCTTT. It codes for CASSLPDRGMTEAFF.

The chain recombines TRBV29-1 with TRBJ1-1; the match to TRBD1 covers 7 bases. The CDR3 sequence is 14 residues long. The V segment lost 4 bases and the J segment 1 base; nucleotides outside the gene matches: 6. The germline gives CDR1 SQVTM, CDR2 ANQGSEA. The CDR3 spells CSVGYRGRNTEAFF. The DNA for the CDR3 is TGCAGCGTTGGGTACAGGGGTCGGAACACTGAAGCTTTCTTT.

The V call is TRBV9, the J call TRBJ2-7; a weak D match, TRBD1 (5 bases). Trimming removed 0 bases from V and 0 bases from J, with 10 bases in between. Looked up from germline, CDR1 is SGDLS and CDR2 is YYNGEE. There are 15 residues in the CDR3. In nucleotides, the CDR3 is TGTGCCAGCAGCGTAGAGGCAGGGCCCTCCTACGAGCAGTACTTC. Translation gives CASSVEAGPSYEQYF.

The V and J genes are TRBV18 and TRBJ1-1; 10 positions agree with TRBD1. V shed 3 bases, J shed 0 bases, and the junction held 4 bases outside the gene matches. The CDR3 is 16 residues long. Looked up from germline, CDR1 is KGHSH and CDR2 is LQKENI. The chain's CDR3 is CASSPDRGRVNTEAFF. The CDR3 DNA is TGTGCCAGCTCACCCGACAGGGGGCGGGTGAACACTGAAGCTTTCTTT.

This clone was detected only once. This chain links TRBV7-9 with TRBJ1-3; no reliable D call. This CDR3 contains 13 residues. Trimming cost V 4 bases and J 0 bases, with 4 bases left between them. The germline gives CDR1 SEHNR, CDR2 FQNEAQ (reference sequence). As DNA, the CDR3 is TGTGCCAGCAGCTCGGTCTCTGGAAACACCATATATTTT. Translation gives CASSSVSGNTIYF.

This chain joins TRBV29-1 and TRBJ2-3; D unclear. In germline, CDR1 is SQVTM, CDR2 ANQGSEA. V lost 2 bases, J lost 2 bases, and 14 bases lay in between. The CDR3 is 15 residues long. CDR3 sequence: CSVESTRKITDTQYF. CDR3 nucleotides: TGCAGCGTTGAATCGACAAGAAAAATCACAGATACGCAGTATTTT.

A word on this clone: An end of the junction does not agree with germline; a read error may underlie this. The rearrangement uses TRBV5-6 and TRBJ1-1; D possibly corresponds to TRBD1 (5 bases). The CDR3 is 13 amino acids. Germline V gives CDR1 SGHDT, CDR2 YYEEEE. In DNA, the CDR3 is TGTGCCAGCAGCACCTCAGGGATTACTGAAGCTTCCTTT. The encoded protein is CASSTSGITEASF.

The V call is TRBV10-2, the J call TRBJ2-7; possibly TRBD1 for D (6 bases). The CDR3 sequence is 13 residues long. V lost 4 bases and J 4 bases, leaving 11 bases between the germline ends. The V gene's germline CDR1 is WSHSY and CDR2 SAAADI. For the CDR3, the DNA is TGCGCCAGCAGTGTGGGGGCCGTATACGAGCAGTACTTC. This codes for CASSVGAVYEQYF.

This sequence joins TRBV9 and TRBJ1-6, with 8 nucleotides matching TRBD1. J lost 2 bases, V lost 5 bases, and 6 bases had no gene match. Germline V lookup: CDR1 SGDLS, CDR2 YYNGEE. CDR3 length: 16 amino acids. The CDR3 DNA reads as TGTGCCAGCAGTACAGGGGGAGTGACCTATAATTCACCCCTCCACTTT. Translated, it gives CASSTGGVTYNSPLHF.

This sequence joins TRBV6-5 and TRBJ1-1, with D uncertain. Trimming cost V 4 bases and J 10 bases, with 13 bases left between them. Germline CDR1 and CDR2: MNHEY and SVGAGI. The length of the CDR3 is 12 residues. CDR3 region: CASSSVPERAFF. CDR3 DNA: TGTGCCAGCAGTTCGGTTCCCGAGCGAGCTTTCTTT.

The gene calls are TRBV5-4 and TRBJ1-1; possible D gene TRBD1, 5 bases. The CDR3 extends over 15 amino acids. Germline assignment: CDR1 SGHNT and CDR2 YYREEE (reference sequence). Deletions cut 2 bases from V and 7 bases from J, with 18 bases between. This chain's CDR3 is CASSLGGAGGGEAFF. CDR3 nucleotides: TGTGCCAGCAGCTTAGGTGGGGCAGGTGGCGGTGAAGCTTTCTTT. Using reference TRBV5-4 and TRBJ1-1 for the parts outside the CDR3, the full variable domain is ETGVTQSPTHLIKTRGQQVTLRCSSQSGHNTVSWYQQALGQGPQFIFQYYREEENGRGNFPPRFSGLQFPNYSSELNVNALELDDSALYLCASSLGGAGGGEAFFGQGTRLTVV.

This rearrangement joins TRBV30 to TRBJ2-5; D is perhaps TRBD1 (6 bases). The J call may not be correct, given that the DNA end is closer to TRBJ2-7. Germline V gene lookup returns CDR1 GTSNPN and CDR2 SVGIG (reference sequence). This CDR3 is 11 amino acids long. The DNA of the CDR3 is TGTGCCTCGCAGGGGTCCTACGAGCAGTACTTC. Its protein is CASQGSYEQYF.

This sequence joins TRBV5-1 and TRBJ1-2; possibly TRBD1 for D (5 bases). The V gene lost 0 bases and the J gene lost 12 bases, with 12 bases spanning the gap. The germline CDR1 and CDR2 sequences are SGHRS and YFSETQ. The CDR3 length is 12 residues. The CDR3 protein is CASSLEGRAHTF. The DNA of the CDR3 is TGCGCCAGCAGCTTGGAGGGCAGGGCCCACACCTTC.